Listed below are T cell receptor beta chains from one sample, sequenced in a study of untreated major depressive disorder. Sequencing used immunoSEQ multiplex PCR; TCRdb keeps in-frame clones, though not all of them. The sample includes under 15,000 clones, 80% to 95% seen only once; the top ten take about 1.7%. Sequencing input: CD4+ T cells from PBMCs. The receptor source for this set is a young woman with major depressive disorder. The CDR3 runs from the conserved cysteine through the conserved F or W. D genes are given only for firm matches. Not every row has a clone size; where given, it reads once, few, many or a size class.

once	TRBJ1-3	-	TRBV9	CASSPGSEFSGNTIYF	TGTGCCAGCAGCCCTGGGTCAGAGTTCTCTGGAAACACCATATATTTT
-	TRBJ2-1	TRBD2	TRBV14	CASSSSGINEQFF	TGTGCCAGCAGCTCTAGCGGGATCAATGAGCAGTTCTTC
-	TRBJ1-2	-	TRBV6-1	CASSVTVQQGYTF	TGTGCCAGCAGTGTGACAGTTCAACAGGGCTACACCTTC
-	TRBJ2-7	-	TRBV20-1	CSASLGDEQYF	TGCAGTGCTAGCCTAGGGGACGAGCAGTACTTC
once	TRBJ1-2	-	TRBV5-1	CASSYDSNYGYTF	TGCGCCAGCAGTTATGACAGTAACTATGGCTACACCTTC
-	TRBJ1-2	TRBD1	TRBV27	CASRLQGDYGYTF	TGTGCCAGCAGACTACAGGGGGACTATGGCTACACCTTC
-	TRBJ1-2	-	TRBV6-6	CASSYRTMLGPYTF	TGTGCCAGCAGTTACCGGACGATGTTAGGGCCCTACACCTTC
-	TRBJ1-2	-	TRBV4-3	CASSQDSGGYGYTF	TGCGCCAGCAGCCAAGATTCTGGGGGCTATGGCTACACCTTC
-	TRBJ1-1	-	TRBV5-1	CASSYLGKVNTEAFF	TGCGCCAGCAGCTACCTAGGAAAAGTGAACACTGAAGCTTTCTTT
-	TRBJ1-4	-	TRBV18	CASSPLSGGQEKLFF	TGTGCCAGCTCACCACTTTCCGGAGGGCAGGAAAAACTGTTTTTT
-	TRBJ2-2	-	TRBV30	CAWRGSRGAAGELFF	TGTGCCTGGAGGGGATCCAGGGGAGCGGCCGGGGAGCTGTTTTTT